This passage covers 21 T cell receptor beta chains from one sample sequenced in a study of blood T cell repertoires in COVID-19. This table comes from immunoSEQ multiplex PCR, and its TCRdb copy is limited to in-frame clones, with some not included. This sample yields about 210,000 clones, of which about 90% are seen a single time; more than 0.95% belongs to the top ten. The sample consisted of peripheral blood. The receptors stem from a man aged 25 to 40 with acute or convalescent COVID-19.

This clone was seen just once. The V and J genes are TRBV6-6 and TRBJ1-2; 10 bases line up with TRBD1. J was trimmed by 2 bases and V by 6 bases; bases with no gene match: 6. The V gene's germline CDR1 is MNHNY and CDR2 SVGAGI (reference sequence). There are 15 residues in the CDR3. The CDR3 nucleotides are TGTGCCAGCAGATTCAAGGGACAGGGGAACTATGGCTACACCTTC. Protein product: CASRFKGQGNYGYTF.

The count of this clone is one. The chain joins TRBV5-1 to TRBJ2-7, with 8 bases that match TRBD2. V lost 1 base and J lost 4; bases outside the gene matches: 13. CDR1 and CDR2 (germline): SGHRS, YFSETQ. The CDR3 spans 17 residues. The CDR3 spells CASSLQPTGTSGYEQYF. CDR3 coding DNA: TGCGCCAGCAGCTTGCAACCCACCGGGACTAGTGGGTACGAGCAGTACTTC.

This clone was counted a few times. J is TRBJ1-2 and V is TRBV7-9; D is unclear. Germline V gene lookup returns CDR1 SEHNR and CDR2 FQNEAQ (reference sequence). This CDR3 region has 14 residues. V dropped 5 bases and J dropped 8 bases, with 18 bases sitting between them. DNA for the CDR3: TGTGCCAGCAGCCCCCGGGGAATGGCTTGGGGCTACACCTTC. Protein: CASSPRGMAWGYTF.

The chain links TRBV30 to TRBJ2-2, with a possible D match to TRBD1 (5 bases). Germline V gives CDR1 GTSNPN, CDR2 SVGIG (reference sequence). V shed 3 bases and J shed 0 bases, with 14 bases lying between them. The CDR3 extends over 16 amino acids. The CDR3 here is CAWRVNRSPNTGELFF. The CDR3 coding sequence is TGTGCCTGGAGGGTGAACAGGAGCCCGAACACCGGGGAGCTGTTTTTT.

This rearrangement joins TRBV4-1 to TRBJ1-3; 7 nucleotides line up with TRBD1. The CDR3 spans 16 residues. The germline CDR1 and CDR2 sequences are MGHRA and YSYEKL. Losses at the gene ends were 4 bases for V and 2 bases for J; bases not matched to a gene: 8. The CDR3 nucleotides read TGCGCCAGCAGCCGCGAAAACAGGGGAACTGGAAACACCATATATTTT. Its translation is CASSRENRGTGNTIYF.

The rearrangement uses TRBV20-1 and TRBJ1-1; tentative D call: TRBD1 (5 bases). CDR3 length: 10 amino acids. The V gene's germline CDR1 is DFQATT and CDR2 SNEGSKA (reference sequence). The germline V and J ends were trimmed by 6 bases and 8 bases, with 10 bases remaining between them. This chain's CDR3 is CSAKRGEAFF. As DNA, the CDR3 is TGCAGTGCCAAGCGGGGGGAAGCTTTCTTT.

This chain connects TRBV11-2 to TRBJ2-1; 7 bases align to TRBD1. The V segment lost 5 bases and the J segment 3 bases; nucleotides outside the gene matches: 7. The CDR3 loop spans 15 amino acids. CDR1 is SGHAT and CDR2 is FQNNGV in the germline V gene. CDR3: CASSPSGQIYNEQFF. CDR3 DNA sequence: TGTGCCAGCAGCCCATCGGGACAGATCTACAATGAGCAGTTCTTC.

The chain carries TRBV7-9 and TRBJ1-2, with 7 bases that match TRBD1. V was clipped by 7 bases and J by 8 bases; unmatched bases: 22. Per germline, CDR1 SEHNR and CDR2 FQNEAQ (reference sequence). This CDR3 is 17 amino acids long. The CDR3, as DNA: TGTGCCAGCACCACAAGGGGGACAGCGGCACCTAGGGGGGGCTACACCTTC. Protein: CASTTRGTAAPRGGYTF.

The genes are TRBV4-2 and TRBJ2-6, with D perhaps matching TRBD1 (6 bases). Germline CDR1 reads LGHNA; CDR2 reads YNFKEQ. The CDR3 has 16 amino acids. Trimming removed 1 base at V and 1 base at J, with 8 bases between. The CDR3 DNA is TGTGCCAGCAGCCAAGTCCAGGGGTCTGGGGCCAACGTCCTGACTTTC. Translating gives CASSQVQGSGANVLTF.

V is TRBV29-1 and J is TRBJ1-3; TRBD1 matches at 8 bases. Per germline, CDR1 SQVTM and CDR2 ANQGSEA. V lost 4 bases, J lost 2 bases, and 1 base stayed unmatched. There are 13 residues in the CDR3. CDR3 bases: TGCAGCGTTGGACAGGGGACTGGAAACACCATATATTTT. Encoded protein: CSVGQGTGNTIYF.

Only a few counts were recorded for this clone. The V gene is TRBV6-7, the J gene TRBJ2-3; TRBD2 matches 8 bases. TRBV6-7 is designated an ORF whose function remains uncertain. The CDR3 loop spans 12 amino acids. V lost 9 bases and J lost 8; bases outside the gene matches: 7. The CDR3 nucleotides are TGTGCCAGTCCTACTAGCGGTGCTACGCAGTATTTT. Encoded protein: CASPTSGATQYF.

The chain joins TRBV2 to TRBJ1-2, with D possibly TRBD1 on 5 matching bases. Trimming removed 10 bases from V and 7 bases from J, with 25 bases in between. Germline loops: CDR1 SNHLY, CDR2 FYNNEI. The CDR3 has 15 residues. CDR3 DNA: TGTGCCACTCGCAGGCAGGGACTCGCCACCGGTGGCTACACCTTC. It translates to CATRRQGLATGGYTF. The full variable domain, in which reference TRBV2 and TRBJ1-2 provide the parts outside the CDR3, is EPEVTQTPSHQVTQMGQEVILRCVPISNHLYFYWYRQILGQKVEFLVSFYNNEISEKSEIFDDQFSVERPDGSNFTLKIRSTKLEDSAMYFCATRRQGLATGGYTFGSGTRLTVV.

The chain carries TRBV9 and TRBJ2-7; D possibly corresponds to TRBD1 (5 bases). This CDR3 has 13 amino acids. V dropped 0 bases and J dropped 6 bases, with 10 bases sitting between them. Germline-derived CDR1 and CDR2 are SGDLS and YYNGEE. For the CDR3, the DNA is TGTGCCAGCAGCGTAGGTCCAGGGCGCGAGCAGTACTTC. Translated: CASSVGPGREQYF.

The chain employs TRBV9 and TRBJ2-3; 8 nucleotides match TRBD1. This CDR3 has 16 residues. V was clipped by 0 bases and J by 3 bases; unmatched bases: 6. Germline-derived CDR1 and CDR2 are SGDLS and YYNGEE. The CDR3 DNA sequence: TGTGCCAGCAGCGTAGCGGCAGGGGGCTTGACAGATACGCAGTATTTT. Translated, it gives CASSVAAGGLTDTQYF.

The rearrangement uses TRBV28 and TRBJ2-7, with D possibly matching TRBD1 (6 bases). This CDR3 has 18 residues. Trimming removed 4 bases at V and 2 bases at J, with 24 bases between. Germline CDR1 and CDR2: MDHEN and SYDVKM. This chain's CDR3 is CASSSTIQGRRDTYEQYF. The CDR3 region has the DNA TGTGCCAGCAGTTCAACGATACAGGGAAGGAGAGACACCTACGAGCAGTACTTC. Full variable domain (outside the CDR3, taken from reference TRBV28 and TRBJ2-7): DVKVTQSSRYLVKRTGEKVFLECVQDMDHENMFWYRQDPGLGLRLIYFSYDVKMKEKGDIPEGYSVSREKKERFSLILESASTNQTSMYLCASSSTIQGRRDTYEQYFGPGTRLTVT.

The J gene is TRBJ2-3, the V gene TRBV7-8; TRBD1 agrees at 9 bases. The CDR3 is 16 residues long. Germline loops: CDR1 SGHVS, CDR2 FQNEAQ. V dropped 5 bases and J dropped 2; count of bases not matched to a gene: 8. The CDR3 is CASSNRDRELTDTQYF. DNA of the CDR3: TGTGCCAGCAGCAATCGGGACAGGGAACTCACAGATACGCAGTATTTT.

The chain has TRBV19 and TRBJ1-2; D gene uncertain. The germline CDR1 and CDR2 sequences are LNHDA and SQIVND (reference sequence). Trimming took 3 bases from V and 10 from J, leaving 9 bases between them. The CDR3 runs 11 residues. The CDR3 DNA is TGTGCCAGTAGTATCGGAGTCATCTACACCTTC. Its protein is CASSIGVIYTF.

The chain recombines TRBV27 with TRBJ2-7; possible D gene TRBD1, 5 bases. Germline V lookup: CDR1 MNHEY, CDR2 SMNVEV (reference sequence). The CDR3 covers 16 residues. Between the trimmed V and J ends, which lost 5 bases and 7 bases, there was a span of 24 bases. The CDR3 DNA reads as TGTGCCAGCAGTACCCAGGGAAGCAGGGTAACTGGAGAGCAGTACTTC. Translating it yields CASSTQGSRVTGEQYF.

This chain links TRBV3-1 (or the pseudogene TRBV3-2) with TRBJ2-7, with 10 positions matching TRBD2. Looked up from germline, CDR1 is LGHDT and CDR2 is YNNKEL (reference sequence). The V segment lost 1 base and the J segment 6 bases; nucleotides outside the gene matches: 6. The CDR3 totals 15 residues. CDR3 sequence: CASSQGIAGGGEQYF. CDR3 DNA sequence: TGTGCCAGCAGCCAAGGGATAGCGGGAGGTGGCGAGCAGTACTTC.

The chain combines TRBV7-9 with TRBJ1-5, with 8 bases matching TRBD1. The CDR3 is made up of 15 amino acids. Germline trimming cut 4 bases from V and 2 bases from J; bases unmatched to any gene: 4. Germline CDR1 reads SEHNR; CDR2 reads FQNEAQ (reference sequence). CDR3 coding DNA: TGTGCCAGCAGCTCAACAGGGGGAGGCAATCAGCCCCAGCATTTT. Translated: CASSSTGGGNQPQHF.

This clone was recorded once. The J gene is TRBJ1-3, the V gene TRBV19; weak D call: TRBD1 (6 bases). V was cut by 8 bases and J by 6 bases, with 17 bases left in between. This CDR3 region has 14 residues. Germline V gene lookup returns CDR1 LNHDA and CDR2 SQIVND (reference sequence). CDR3 loop: CASSRDININTIYF. Here the CDR3 DNA reads TGTGCCAGTTCCCGGGACATTAACATAAACACCATATATTTT.